The 18 T cell receptor gamma chains below all came from one sample that was sequenced in a study of Vδ1+ human thymocytes. Study-level points and caveats: Thymic TRG and TRD repertoires appeared highly polyclonal.

Their specific antigens are unknown. Sequences come from RNA converted to cDNA by reverse transcription. Multiplex PCR used pooled V-gene forward primers and a constant-region reverse primer to amplify CDR3s. TCRdb applied CATT to the multiplex PCR reads for clone calling. The table has 30,000 to 45,000 gamma-chain clones, roughly a fifth seen once. Sequenced sample: Vdelta1+ gamma-delta thymocytes from the thymus. Subset described: FACS-sorted CD3+ TCRalphabeta- TCRVdelta1+ TCRVdelta2- thymocytes. These TCRs come from a girl under two years old who had congenital heart surgery.

This clone was recorded a few times. Other DNA sequences within the sample encode an identical CDR3. V and J are TRGV9 and TRGJ1 or TRGJ2. V trimming: 0 bases; J trimming: 10 bases; junction bases outside the gene matches: 6. CDR3 length: 12 residues. CDR1 GITISATS and CDR2 ISYDGTV come from the germline V gene (reference sequence). The DNA for the CDR3 is TGTGCCTTGTGGGAGGTGCATAGGAAGAAACTCTTT. Its protein product is CALWEVHRKKLF.

Details on this clone: At the DNA level, this CDR3 is encoded by other sequences in the same sample as well. The chain employs TRGV2 and TRGJ1 or TRGJ2. J was trimmed by 4 bases and V by 0 bases; bases with no gene match: 3. This CDR3 is 13 amino acids long. Germline V gene data show CDR1 as EGSNGY and CDR2 as YDSYNSKV. CDR3 in amino acids: CATWDGLYYKKLF. As DNA, the CDR3 is TGTGCCACCTGGGACGGGTTATATTATAAGAAACTCTTT.

The rearrangement uses TRGV4 and TRGJ1 or TRGJ2. V gave up 4 bases and J gave up 12 bases; unmatched junction bases: 15. The CDR3 loop spans 13 amino acids. Germline CDR1 reads EGSTGY; CDR2 reads YDSYTSSV. The chain's CDR3 is CATWDGRGLSKLF. The DNA of the CDR3 is TGTGCCACCTGGGACGGGCGGGGGTTGTCGAAACTCTTT.

This chain joins TRGV2 and TRGJ1 or TRGJ2. The CDR3 extends over 14 amino acids. J lost 8 bases, V lost 0 bases, and 10 bases had no gene match. Per the germline V gene, CDR1 is EGSNGY and CDR2 is YDSYNSKV. The CDR3 region is CATWDGPKLHKKLF. The CDR3 DNA sequence: TGTGCCACCTGGGACGGGCCAAAGTTACATAAGAAACTCTTT.

This clone turned up a few times. The chain recombines TRGV9 with TRGJ1 or TRGJ2. Trimming at V came to 10 bases and at J to 8 bases, leaving 11 bases not matched to a gene. The germline gives CDR1 GITISATS, CDR2 ISYDGTV (reference sequence). The CDR3 consists of 11 residues. The CDR3 bases are TGTGCCTTTCGACCCACAAATAAGAAACTCTTT. This sequence encodes CAFRPTNKKLF.

This clone was seen a handful of times. Since a much larger clone is just one base distant, this may be a read error. This sample also contains other DNA sequences that code for the same CDR3. The chain carries TRGV3 and TRGJ1 or TRGJ2. The germline CDR1 and CDR2 sequences are VTNTFY and YDVSTARD (reference sequence). CDR3 length: 13 amino acids. The trim removed 0 bases at V and 7 bases at J, leaving 6 bases unmatched. The CDR3 DNA reads as TGTGCCACCTGGGACAGGCGTTACTATAAGAAACTCTTT. The encoded protein is CATWDRRYYKKLF.

This clone was counted only a few times. Other DNA sequences in this specimen translate into the identical CDR3. V and J are TRGV3 and TRGJP2. The CDR3 runs 15 residues. V was clipped by 0 bases and J by 5 bases; unmatched bases: 6. Germline V CDR1 and CDR2: VTNTFY, YDVSTARD (reference sequence). The CDR3 sequence: CATWDRPQSDWIKTF. The CDR3 nucleotides are TGTGCCACCTGGGACAGGCCGCAGAGTGATTGGATCAAGACGTTT.

This clone was picked up a small number of times. This chain joins TRGV3 and TRGJP2. CDR1 and CDR2 from the germline V gene are VTNTFY and YDVSTARD (reference sequence). The length of the CDR3 is 14 residues. The V segment lost 0 bases and the J segment 8 bases; nucleotides outside the gene matches: 6. Here the CDR3 DNA reads TGTGCCACCTGGGACAGGCCAGAAGATTGGATCAAGACGTTT. As protein: CATWDRPEDWIKTF.

This clone was seen only a few times. The same CDR3 is also encoded by other DNA sequences in this sample. V is TRGV4 and J is TRGJ1 or TRGJ2. The ends lost 5 bases at V and 4 bases at J; junction bases unmatched: 5. Looked up from germline, CDR1 is EGSTGY and CDR2 is YDSYTSSV. This CDR3 comprises 12 residues. CDR3 nucleotides: TGTGCCACCTGGGCCCTCTATTATAAGAAACTCTTT. It codes for CATWALYYKKLF.

This clone was seen more than once but under ten times. The chain joins TRGV4 to TRGJP2. The J segment lost 15 bases and the V segment lost 2 bases, leaving 6 bases of the junction unmatched. This CDR3 region has 11 residues. From germline, CDR1 is EGSTGY and CDR2 YDSYTSSV. CDR3 amino acids: CATWDAVVKTF. The DNA for the CDR3 is TGTGCCACCTGGGATGCCGTGGTCAAGACGTTT.

This clone was found a few times. The gene calls are TRGV9 and TRGJ1 or TRGJ2. Germline V gives CDR1 GITISATS, CDR2 ISYDGTV (reference sequence). The CDR3 loop spans 12 amino acids. V shed 0 bases and J 12 bases; nucleotides not matched to a gene: 8. CDR3 in DNA: TGTGCCTTGTGGGAGGTGTTGCATATGAAACTCTTT. This encodes CALWEVLHMKLF.

The chain is built from TRGV9 and TRGJ1 or TRGJ2. Germline loops: CDR1 GITISATS, CDR2 ISYDGTV (reference sequence). Trimming cost V 2 bases and J 5 bases; bases outside gene matches: 9. The CDR3 totals 14 residues. The CDR3 DNA follows: TGTGCCTTGTGGGAGGGTGCAGCCGATTATAAGAAACTCTTT. Amino acids: CALWEGAADYKKLF.

In regard to this clone: Other DNA sequences within the sample encode an identical CDR3. V is TRGV2 and J is TRGJ1 or TRGJ2. V lost 1 base and J lost 7; bases outside the gene matches: 7. Germline lookup yields CDR1 EGSNGY and CDR2 YDSYNSKV. The length of the CDR3 is 13 residues. DNA of the CDR3: TGTGCCACCTGGGACGGCCGACGATATAAGAAACTCTTT. This codes for CATWDGRRYKKLF.

A few counts support this clone. This may stem from a read error, because a much larger clone lies one nucleotide away. The rearrangement uses TRGV9 and TRGJ1 or TRGJ2. CDR1 GITISATS and CDR2 ISYDGTV come from the germline V gene (reference sequence). V lost 9 bases to trimming and J lost 0 bases; unmatched junction nucleotides: 2. This CDR3 comprises 11 residues. CDR3 loop: CALGNYYKKLF. The DNA for the CDR3 is TGTGCCTTGGGGAATTATTATAAGAAACTCTTT.

There are a few counts of this clone. This may be a read error, as it is one base from a much larger clone. The chain has TRGV8 and TRGJ1 or TRGJ2. V shed 5 bases and J 3 bases; nucleotides not matched to a gene: 4. CDR3 length equals 12 residues. From germline, CDR1 is VENAVY and CDR2 YDSYNSRV. The chain's CDR3 is CATWATYYKKLF. The CDR3 nucleotides read TGTGCCACCTGGGCTACTTATTATAAGAAACTCTTT.

This clone was counted a few times. The chain uses TRGV4 and TRGJP2. The CDR3 contains 15 residues. Trimming cost V 2 bases and J 0 bases; bases outside gene matches: 3. Germline CDR1 reads EGSTGY; CDR2 reads YDSYTSSV. The chain's CDR3 is CATWDAYSSDWIKTF. CDR3 nucleotide sequence: TGTGCCACCTGGGATGCATATAGTAGTGATTGGATCAAGACGTTT.

This clone was counted between two and nine times. This sequence may be a read error, since a much larger clone differs from it by one base. The chain carries TRGV8 and TRGJ1 or TRGJ2. CDR3 length: 13 residues. The V and J ends lost 9 bases and 0 bases, in that order; junction bases with no gene match: 8. Germline V lookup: CDR1 VENAVY, CDR2 YDSYNSRV. CDR3 coding DNA: TGTGCCACCCGGGCCCCGAATTATTATAAGAAACTCTTT. Its protein is CATRAPNYYKKLF.

A single count supports this clone. V and J are TRGV3 and TRGJ1 or TRGJ2. V dropped 5 bases and J dropped 7; count of bases not matched to a gene: 14. Germline V gene lookup returns CDR1 VTNTFY and CDR2 YDVSTARD (reference sequence). The CDR3 has 14 amino acids. In nucleotides, the CDR3 is TGTGCCACCTGGGGACCCCGGTTAGACTATAAGAAACTCTTT. This encodes CATWGPRLDYKKLF.